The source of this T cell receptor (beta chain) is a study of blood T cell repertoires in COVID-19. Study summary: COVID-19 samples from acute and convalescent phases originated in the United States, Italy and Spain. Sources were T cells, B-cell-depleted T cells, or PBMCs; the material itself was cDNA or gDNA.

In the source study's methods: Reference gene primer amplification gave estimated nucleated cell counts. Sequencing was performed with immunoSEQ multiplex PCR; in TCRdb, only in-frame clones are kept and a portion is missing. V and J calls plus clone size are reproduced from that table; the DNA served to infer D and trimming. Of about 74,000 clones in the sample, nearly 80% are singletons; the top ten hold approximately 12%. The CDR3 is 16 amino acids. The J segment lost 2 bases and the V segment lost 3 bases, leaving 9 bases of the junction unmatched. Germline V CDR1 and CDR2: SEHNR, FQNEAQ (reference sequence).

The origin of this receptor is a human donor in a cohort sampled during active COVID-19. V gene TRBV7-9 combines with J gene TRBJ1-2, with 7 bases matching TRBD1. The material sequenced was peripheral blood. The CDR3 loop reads CASSFGSGGLNYGYTF. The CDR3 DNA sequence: TGTGCCAGCAGCTTTGGGTCAGGGGGATTAAACTATGGCTACACCTTC.